The entry below gives a single T cell receptor beta chain sequence along with its context. Antigen specificity is unknown. Per germline, CDR1 MNHNS and CDR2 SASEGT. CDR3 length: 14 amino acids. Between the trimmed V and J ends, which lost 10 bases and 0 bases, there was a span of 12 bases. TCRdb re-derived calls from the reads in MiXCR, one entry per CDR3 protein. The sample holds some 800,000 distinct CDR3 sequences; 30% to 35% are singletons and the top ten take 12%. This entry comes from a study of T cell repertoires in cytomegalovirus infection. Background on the study: Matching HLA type and CMV infection were both indicated by public TCR beta signatures. Study results and caveats: Public TCR beta family frequency separated CMV-and-HLA carriers, including in an independent cohort.

This specimen was cultured CD8+ T cells from PBMCs, taken from culture after CMV antigen stimulation. This chain joins TRBV6-1 and TRBJ2-2, with unresolved D. This sequence was found in a human donor in good health (CMV status not recorded). Some clones in this sample may be carry-over from other donors' samples. This chain's CDR3 is CATWNYPNTGELFF. CDR3 bases: TGTGCCACCTGGAACTACCCGAACACCGGGGAGCTGTTTTTT.